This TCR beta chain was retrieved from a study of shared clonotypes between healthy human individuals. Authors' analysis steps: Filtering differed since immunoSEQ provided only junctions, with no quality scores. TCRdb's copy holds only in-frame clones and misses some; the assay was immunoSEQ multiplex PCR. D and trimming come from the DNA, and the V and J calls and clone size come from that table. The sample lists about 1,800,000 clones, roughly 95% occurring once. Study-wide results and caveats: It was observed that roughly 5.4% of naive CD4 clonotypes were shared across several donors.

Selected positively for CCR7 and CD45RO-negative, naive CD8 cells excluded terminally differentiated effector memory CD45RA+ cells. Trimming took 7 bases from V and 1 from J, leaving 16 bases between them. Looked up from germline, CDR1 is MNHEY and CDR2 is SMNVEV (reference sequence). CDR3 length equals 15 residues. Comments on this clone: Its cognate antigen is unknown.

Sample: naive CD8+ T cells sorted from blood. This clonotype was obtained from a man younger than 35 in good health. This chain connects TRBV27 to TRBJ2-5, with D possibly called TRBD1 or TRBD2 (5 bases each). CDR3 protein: CASTPFPGPQETQYF. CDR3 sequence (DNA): TGTGCCAGCACCCCATTCCCGGGACCCCAAGAGACCCAGTACTTC.